This T cell receptor (beta chain) was captured by sequencing in a study of T cells in tuberculosis. Indicated time point: new active TB diagnosis, blood taken before or within 7 days of starting treatment. This CDR3 has 11 amino acids. Trimming took off 3 bases at V and 8 bases at J, with 7 bases between the two ends. Germline V gives CDR1 SGDLS, CDR2 YYNGEE. Data came from immunoSEQ multiplex PCR; TCRdb stores just in-frame clones and leaves some out. The sample yields some 49,000 clones, roughly 96% seen once. Sequencing used PBMCs, obtained at tuberculosis diagnosis. The sequence was obtained from an adult with tuberculosis. The chain carries TRBV9 and TRBJ2-3; D remains unclear. The CDR3 loop is CASSALGTQYF. CDR3 bases: TGTGCCAGCAGCGCTCTCGGTACGCAGTATTTT. Complete variable domain (other parts from reference TRBV9 and TRBJ2-3): DSGVTQTPKHLITATGQRVTLRCSPRSGDLSVYWYQQSLDQGLQFLIQYYNGEERAKGNILERFSAQQFPDLHSELNLSSLELGDSALYFCASSALGTQYFGPGTRLTVL.